This T cell receptor (beta chain) was found in a study of technical replicates of blood from a handful of donors. Repertoires were generated with immunoSEQ multiplex PCR, while TCRdb's copy carries only in-frame clones and drops some. The sample lists more than 75,000 clones, roughly 95% occurring once. This receptor was obtained from a human donor in good health. Source material: T cells isolated from PBMCs.

The CDR3 DNA reads TGTGCCAGCAGTTCTAGGACTAGCGGGATCTCTCCCTCCCGTGATACGCAGTATTTT. Its protein product is CASSSRTSGISPSRDTQYF. This chain uses TRBV5-6 with TRBJ2-3, with TRBD2 matching over 12 bases. CDR3 size: 19 residues. Trimming at V came to 5 bases and at J to 6 bases, leaving 19 bases not matched to a gene. CDR1 is SGHDT and CDR2 is YYEEEE in the germline V gene.